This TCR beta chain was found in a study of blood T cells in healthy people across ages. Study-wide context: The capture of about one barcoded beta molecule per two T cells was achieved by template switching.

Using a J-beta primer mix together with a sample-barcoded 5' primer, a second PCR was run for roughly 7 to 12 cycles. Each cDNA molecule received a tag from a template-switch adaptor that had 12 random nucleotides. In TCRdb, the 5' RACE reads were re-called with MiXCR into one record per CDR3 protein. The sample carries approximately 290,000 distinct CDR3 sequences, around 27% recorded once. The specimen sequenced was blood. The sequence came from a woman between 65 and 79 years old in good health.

The CDR3: CASSLPNSGARNQPQHF. In nucleotides, the CDR3 is TGTGCCAGCAGTCTTCCAAACTCCGGAGCGCGCAATCAGCCCCAGCATTTT. This sequence joins TRBV27 and TRBJ1-5, with D unclear. The CDR3 runs to 17 residues. The germline V and J ends were trimmed by 5 bases and 2 bases, with 19 bases remaining between them. Per germline, CDR1 MNHEY and CDR2 SMNVEV (reference sequence).